The source of this T cell receptor (beta chain) is a study of graft-versus-host responses after intestinal transplantation. Study-wide context: In this cohort, recipients had multivisceral, liver-intestinal, or isolated intestinal transplants.

TCRdb's table, derived via immunoSEQ multiplex PCR, lists solely in-frame clones and lacks some. The table includes approximately 89,000 clones, 92% detected once. As to this clone: Its antigen remains unknown.

Trimming took 0 bases from V and 7 from J; bases not matched to a gene: 6. The CDR3 runs to 14 residues. Germline-derived CDR1 and CDR2 are SGHRS and YFSETQ. The chain employs TRBV5-1 and TRBJ1-1; 7 nucleotides match TRBD1. The source is a human donor who received an intestinal transplant. The sequences come from unstimulated CD4+ T cells sorted from spleen or lymph node cells, collected before intestinal transplant. This CDR3 reads CASSLGDRVREAFF. The CDR3 DNA reads as TGCGCCAGCAGCTTGGGAGACAGGGTTCGTGAAGCTTTCTTT.